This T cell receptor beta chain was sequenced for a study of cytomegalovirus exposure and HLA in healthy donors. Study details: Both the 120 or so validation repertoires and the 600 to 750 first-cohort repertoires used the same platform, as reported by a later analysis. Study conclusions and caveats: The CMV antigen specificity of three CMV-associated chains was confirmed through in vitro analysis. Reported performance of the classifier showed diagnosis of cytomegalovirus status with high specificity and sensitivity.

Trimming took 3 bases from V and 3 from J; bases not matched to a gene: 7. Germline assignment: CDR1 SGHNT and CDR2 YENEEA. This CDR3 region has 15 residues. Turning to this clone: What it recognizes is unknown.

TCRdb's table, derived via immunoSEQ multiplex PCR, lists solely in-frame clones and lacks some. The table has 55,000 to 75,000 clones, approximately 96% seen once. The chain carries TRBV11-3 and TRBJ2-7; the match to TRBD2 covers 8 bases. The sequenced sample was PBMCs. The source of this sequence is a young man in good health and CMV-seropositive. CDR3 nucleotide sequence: TGTGCCAGCAGCTTGAATGTGCGGGGGGACTACGAGCAGTACTTC. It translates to CASSLNVRGDYEQYF.